This T cell receptor beta chain was observed in a study of OX40 agonist ivuxolimab in advanced cancers. At the level of the study: The study gave patients intravenous ivuxolimab at 0.01 to 10 mg/kg every 2 weeks. Study findings and constraints: Some nonresponders likewise displayed low normalized T-cell clonal expansion.

Autoimmune disease history or systemic immunosuppression meant exclusion. Using immunoSEQ multiplex PCR, the repertoire was profiled, and TCRdb retains in-frame clones only, with some absent. Of tens of thousands of clones in the sample, roughly 80% were seen once. The CDR3 is 17 residues long. Trimming took off 0 bases at V and 4 bases at J, with 14 bases between the two ends. Germline CDR1 SGHNT, CDR2 YYREEE (reference sequence). Sample share makes this clone medium-sized (0.01 to 0.1%). Its target is not known. This rearrangement joins TRBV5-4 to TRBJ1-6; no reliable D call. Material: CD4+ or CD8+ T cells sorted from blood, obtained in a trial of the OX40 agonist ivuxolimab. The receptor comes from an adult with an advanced solid tumor such as melanoma, head and neck, liver or kidney cancer. The CDR3 bases are TGTGCCAGCAGCTTGGTTGGTCAGGACCTTTATAATTCACCCCTCCACTTT. Amino acids: CASSLVGQDLYNSPLHF.